This T cell receptor (beta chain) was identified during a study of cytotoxic CD8 clonotypes in ibrutinib-treated CLL. Notes on the study in general: Few clonotypes were public, and these shrank or held steady under treatment. Baseline values of clonality outstripped age-matched healthy donors and followed circulating CD8+ T-cell counts.

Using immunoSEQ multiplex PCR, the repertoire was profiled, and TCRdb retains in-frame clones only, with some absent. The sample contains more than 60,000 clones, over 80% of which appear only once. With regard to this clone: Antigen unknown.

Germline V gene sequence: CDR1 GTSNPN, CDR2 SVGIG (reference sequence). V lost 0 bases to trimming and J lost 2 bases; unmatched junction nucleotides: 3. The CDR3 has 14 residues. The sequence came from a human donor with chronic lymphocytic leukemia. The chain employs TRBV30 and TRBJ2-7; 8 nucleotides align to TRBD2. The starting material was PBMCs, obtained after 24 months of ibrutinib treatment. The CDR3 region is CAWSVRSGTYEQYF. The CDR3 coding sequence is TGTGCCTGGAGTGTACGTAGCGGGACCTACGAGCAGTACTTC.